This record concerns one TCR beta chain sequence. In the original analysis: Quantification of nucleated cells was approximated via reference gene primer amplification. Sequencing was performed with immunoSEQ multiplex PCR; in TCRdb, only in-frame clones are kept and a portion is missing. The V and J calls and clone size were taken over from that table, and D and trimming were inferred from the DNA. The data contain about 140,000 clones, around 80% of them singletons. The data originate from a study of blood T cell repertoires in COVID-19. Study in general: The cDNA or gDNA used as material had been derived from T cells, B-cell-depleted T cells, or PBMCs.

Germline V gene data show CDR1 as SNHLY and CDR2 as FYNNEI. The CDR3 contains 15 residues. Participants spanned ages roughly 18 to 95 years and resided in about 24 US areas. Exposed participants came across a COVID-19 case within 2 weeks before study entry. V is TRBV2 and J is TRBJ2-1, with 7 bases identical to TRBD2. This sequence was found in a woman in her late teens or twenties who had been exposed to COVID-19. The material sequenced was PBMCs or T cells enriched from blood (not recorded which). This CDR3 is CAILKAGVSGNEQFF. CDR3 sequence (DNA): TGTGCTATTCTGAAGGCGGGAGTAAGCGGGAATGAGCAGTTCTTC. Drawing the rest from reference TRBV2 and TRBJ2-1, the complete variable domain is EPEVTQTPSHQVTQMGQEVILRCVPISNHLYFYWYRQILGQKVEFLVSFYNNEISEKSEIFDDQFSVERPDGSNFTLKIRSTKLEDSAMYFCAILKAGVSGNEQFFGPGTRLTVL.